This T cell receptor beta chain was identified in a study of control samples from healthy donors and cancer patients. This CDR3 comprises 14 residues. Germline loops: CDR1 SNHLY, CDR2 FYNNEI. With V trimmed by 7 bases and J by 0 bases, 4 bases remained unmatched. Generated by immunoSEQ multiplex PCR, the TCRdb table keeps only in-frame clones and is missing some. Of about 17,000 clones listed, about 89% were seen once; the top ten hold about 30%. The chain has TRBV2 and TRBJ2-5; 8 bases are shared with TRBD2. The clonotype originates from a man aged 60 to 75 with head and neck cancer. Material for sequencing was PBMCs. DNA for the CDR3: TGTGCCAGCAACGCACTAGCGGACCAAGAGACCCAGTACTTC. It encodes CASNALADQETQYF.